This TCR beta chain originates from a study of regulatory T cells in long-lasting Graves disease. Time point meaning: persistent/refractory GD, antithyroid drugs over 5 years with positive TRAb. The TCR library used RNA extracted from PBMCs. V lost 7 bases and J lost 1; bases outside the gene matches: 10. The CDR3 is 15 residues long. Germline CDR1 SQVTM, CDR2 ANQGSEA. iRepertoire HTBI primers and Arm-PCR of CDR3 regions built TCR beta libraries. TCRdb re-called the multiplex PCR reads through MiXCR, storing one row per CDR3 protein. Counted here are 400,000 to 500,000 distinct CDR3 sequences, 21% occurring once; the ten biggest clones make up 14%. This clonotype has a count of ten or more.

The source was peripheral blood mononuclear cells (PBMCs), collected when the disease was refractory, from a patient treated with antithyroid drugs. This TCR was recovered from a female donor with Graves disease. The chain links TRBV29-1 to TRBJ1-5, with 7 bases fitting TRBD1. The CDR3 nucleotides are TGCAGCGCAACCTTCGGGACAGAGAGCAATCAGCCCCAGCATTTT. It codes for CSATFGTESNQPQHF.